The 31 T cell receptor beta chains below all came from one sample that was sequenced in a study of shared clonotypes between healthy human individuals. Naive CD8 cells were CD45RO-negative, positively selected for CCR7, excluding terminally differentiated effector memory CD45RA+ cells. The data were produced by immunoSEQ multiplex PCR, yet TCRdb's version contains in-frame clones alone and is incomplete. This table has 2 million or so clones, approximately 94% appearing once. Source material: naive CD8+ T cells sorted from blood. The receptors were sampled from a man aged 18 to 29 in good health.

This rearrangement joins TRBV6-1 to TRBJ1-1; the D is unclear. Germline V gene data show CDR1 as MNHNS and CDR2 as SASEGT. V shed 2 bases and J shed 8 bases, with 9 bases lying between them. The CDR3 length is 12 residues. DNA for the CDR3: TGTGCCAGCAGTGAATTTGGAGGCGAAGCTTTCTTT. Amino acids: CASSEFGGEAFF.

In this sample, this clone turned up once. V and J are TRBV6-6 and TRBJ2-1, with 11 bases lining up with TRBD1. The CDR3 runs to 14 residues. Trimming removed 5 bases from V and 9 bases from J; junction bases left unmatched: 6. Germline V gene lookup returns CDR1 MNHNY and CDR2 SVGAGI (reference sequence). The CDR3 loop is CASSPGTGGIEQFF. DNA for the CDR3: TGTGCCAGCAGTCCCGGGACAGGGGGAATTGAGCAGTTCTTC.

CDR3 amino acids: CASGFMGTDTQYF. As DNA, the CDR3 is TGTGCCAGCGGCTTCATGGGCACAGATACGCAGTATTTT. This sequence joins TRBV28 and TRBJ2-3; no firm D call. The V gene's germline CDR1 is MDHEN and CDR2 SYDVKM. CDR3 length: 13 residues. Trimming took off 8 bases at V and 1 base at J, with 10 bases between the two ends.

The CDR3 coding sequence is TGCGCCAGCAGCTTGACTGCCGCGAACACCGGGGAGCTGTTTTTT. It encodes CASSLTAANTGELFF. The chain carries TRBV5-1 and TRBJ2-2; D remains ambiguous. Looked up from germline, CDR1 is SGHRS and CDR2 is YFSETQ. The CDR3 runs to 15 residues. V dropped 1 base and J dropped 0 bases, with 7 bases sitting between them.

In the case of this clone: This sample includes further DNA sequences coding for the same CDR3. The chain uses TRBV5-1 and TRBJ2-7; 8 nucleotides align to TRBD1. Germline-derived CDR1 and CDR2 are SGHRS and YFSETQ. This CDR3 spans 15 amino acids. Trimming removed 0 bases from V and 3 bases from J; junction bases left unmatched: 5. CDR3 sequence: CASSLVAGGVYEQYF. The DNA for the CDR3 is TGCGCCAGCAGCTTGGTGGCAGGGGGCGTCTACGAGCAGTACTTC.

The chain is built from TRBV10-3 and TRBJ1-2, with D possibly matching TRBD1 (5 bases). The CDR3 has 15 residues. Between the trimmed V and J ends, which lost 6 bases and 8 bases, there was a span of 22 bases. The germline V gene encodes CDR1 ENHRY and CDR2 SYGVKD. The CDR3 protein is CAIRFVGPNARGYTF. CDR3 DNA: TGTGCCATCAGATTTGTGGGGCCAAATGCGAGGGGCTACACCTTC.

V usage is TRBV2 and J usage is TRBJ2-7, with TRBD1 identical over 9 bases. Per germline, CDR1 SNHLY and CDR2 FYNNEI. V trimming: 11 bases; J trimming: 7 bases; junction bases outside the gene matches: 15. The CDR3 has 14 residues. The CDR3 DNA is TGTGCCCACACAGGGGAGACAGGGGGTTTAGAGCAGTACTTC. It encodes CAHTGETGGLEQYF.

The chain joins TRBV19 to TRBJ1-2, with TRBD1 identical over 7 bases. Germline V gene lookup returns CDR1 LNHDA and CDR2 SQIVND (reference sequence). The V gene end was trimmed by 9 bases and the J gene end by 1 base; junction bases not matched to a gene: 5. This CDR3 spans 13 amino acids. The CDR3 reads CASGDRDNYGYTF. The CDR3, as DNA: TGTGCCAGCGGTGACAGGGATAACTATGGCTACACCTTC.

This chain joins TRBV15 and TRBJ2-2; D is uncertain. The germline CDR1 and CDR2 sequences are LNHNV and YYDKDF (reference sequence). V shed 5 bases and J shed 4 bases, with 2 bases lying between them. This CDR3 has 11 amino acids. CDR3 sequence reads: CATSGTGELFF. The CDR3 bases are TGTGCCACCAGCGGCACCGGGGAGCTGTTTTTT.

In the case of this clone: The sample holds other DNA sequences that translate to the same CDR3. The chain combines TRBV5-6 with TRBJ1-2, with 11 bases aligning to TRBD1. CDR1 is SGHDT, CDR2 YYEEEE, per germline. The V gene end was trimmed by 3 bases and the J gene end by 4 bases; junction bases not matched to a gene: 2. This CDR3 is built from 14 residues. The CDR3 region has the DNA TGTGCCAGCAGCTCGGGGACAGGGGGCTATGGCTACACCTTC. This translates into CASSSGTGGYGYTF.

J is TRBJ1-6 and V is TRBV13; D is undetermined. With 2 bases removed from V and 13 bases from J, the gap between germline ends came to 9 bases. Germline lookup yields CDR1 PRHDT and CDR2 FYEKMQ (reference sequence). The CDR3 consists of 12 residues. The CDR3 sequence is CASSLNAGPLHF. CDR3 coding DNA: TGTGCCAGCAGCTTAAATGCAGGCCCCCTCCACTTT.

As regards this clone: Within the sample, other DNA sequences also encode this same CDR3. The gene calls are TRBV19 and TRBJ2-7; TRBD1 agrees at 9 bases. The V gene end was trimmed by 3 bases and the J gene end by 3 bases; junction bases not matched to a gene: 3. This CDR3 comprises 14 residues. The germline V gene encodes CDR1 LNHDA and CDR2 SQIVND (reference sequence). As DNA, the CDR3 is TGTGCCAGTAGTATCCCGGGACAGGGCTACGAGCAGTACTTC. This codes for CASSIPGQGYEQYF.

CDR3 residues: CASSYGAGELFF. The CDR3 nucleotides read TGTGCCAGCAGCTACGGGGCCGGGGAGCTGTTTTTT. V gene TRBV5-6 combines with J gene TRBJ2-2, with D maybe TRBD2 (5 bases). Trimming stripped 3 bases from V and 6 bases from J, with 6 bases between. Per germline, CDR1 SGHDT and CDR2 YYEEEE. The CDR3 consists of 12 residues.

The chain employs TRBV6-6 and TRBJ2-7, with TRBD1 matching over 9 bases. Germline trimming cut 6 bases from V and 3 bases from J; bases unmatched to any gene: 9. CDR3 size: 15 residues. Germline loops: CDR1 MNHNY, CDR2 SVGAGI (reference sequence). The CDR3 reads CASSQRGTGSYEQYF. The DNA for the CDR3 is TGTGCCAGCAGCCAACGGGGGACAGGGAGCTACGAGCAGTACTTC.

The CDR3 DNA sequence: TGTGCCAGTCTGGGACAGGCACACAGAAGGGGCCCTGAAGCTTTCTTT. This codes for CASLGQAHRRGPEAFF. The chain joins TRBV19 to TRBJ1-1, with TRBD1 identical over 8 bases. The junction had 17 bases not matched to a gene; V was cut back by 8 bases and J by 6 bases. The CDR3 spans 16 residues. The germline CDR1 and CDR2 sequences are LNHDA and SQIVND (reference sequence). The complete variable domain, with remaining parts taken from reference TRBV19 and TRBJ1-1, reads DGGITQSPKYLFRKEGQNVTLSCEQNLNHDAMYWYRQDPGQGLRLIYYSQIVNDFQKGDIAEGYSVSREKKESFPLTVTSAQKNPTAFYLCASLGQAHRRGPEAFFGQGTRLTVV.

The genes are TRBV10-1 and TRBJ2-5; D is possibly TRBD1 or TRBD2 (5 bases each). This CDR3 is built from 13 residues. Germline V gene lookup returns CDR1 WNHNN and CDR2 SYGVQD (reference sequence). V lost 6 bases and J 2 bases, leaving 10 bases between the germline ends. CDR3 region: CASRKGPQETQYF. The CDR3 coding sequence is TGCGCCAGCAGAAAGGGACCACAAGAGACCCAGTACTTC.

The CDR3, as DNA: TGTGCCATCAGTGAGGGGGCGTATCGCGAGCAGTACTTC. Protein: CAISEGAYREQYF. The V and J genes are TRBV10-3 and TRBJ2-7; TRBD1 might be the D (5 bases). The CDR3 covers 13 residues. Germline-derived CDR1 and CDR2 are ENHRY and SYGVKD. V gave up 2 bases and J gave up 6 bases, with 11 bases separating them.

The chain is built from TRBV28 and TRBJ1-1; the D is unclear. From germline, CDR1 is MDHEN and CDR2 SYDVKM. Trimming removed 5 bases at V and 3 bases at J, with 16 bases between. The CDR3 is 15 amino acids. This CDR3 reads CASSPLRGWDTEAFF. CDR3 nucleotides: TGTGCCAGCAGTCCACTCAGAGGGTGGGACACTGAAGCTTTCTTT.

The rearrangement links TRBV4-3 to TRBJ2-7; maybe TRBD1 (6 bases). CDR1 is LGHNA, CDR2 YSLEER, per germline. V shed 2 bases and J shed 3 bases, with 14 bases lying between them. CDR3 size: 15 residues. The CDR3 loop is CASSQYQGLGYEQYF. In DNA, the CDR3 is TGCGCCAGCAGCCAATATCAGGGGTTGGGCTACGAGCAGTACTTC.

A note on this clone: Within the sample, other DNA sequences also encode this same CDR3. The gene calls are TRBV6-5 and TRBJ1-1; D ambiguous. CDR1 and CDR2 from the germline V gene are MNHEY and SVGAGI. CDR3 length: 13 residues. V lost 0 bases to trimming and J lost 7 bases, with 9 bases between them. CDR3 loop: CASSYSEGIEAFF. The CDR3 DNA is TGTGCCAGCAGTTACTCCGAAGGGATTGAAGCTTTCTTT.

The genes are TRBV30 and TRBJ2-5, with a weak D call TRBD1 (6 bases). CDR3 length equals 16 residues. Germline lookup yields CDR1 GTSNPN and CDR2 SVGIG (reference sequence). The V end was cut by 0 bases, the J end by 4 bases, with 18 bases between. CDR3 in amino acids: CAWSVWGEGVGETQYF. As DNA, the CDR3 is TGTGCCTGGAGTGTGTGGGGCGAGGGGGTTGGAGAGACCCAGTACTTC.

The chain couples TRBV19 to TRBJ1-1, with D maybe TRBD1 (5 bases). CDR3 size: 16 residues. Germline loops: CDR1 LNHDA, CDR2 SQIVND (reference sequence). V dropped 5 bases and J dropped 2 bases, with 18 bases sitting between them. CDR3 protein: CASSLLWGSGNTEAFF. The CDR3 region has the DNA TGTGCCAGTAGTCTCTTGTGGGGCTCGGGTAACACTGAAGCTTTCTTT.

The V call is TRBV6-1, the J call TRBJ1-1; the match to TRBD1 covers 7 bases. With V trimmed by 7 bases and J by 4 bases, 9 bases remained unmatched. The CDR3 is made up of 14 amino acids. The germline V gene encodes CDR1 MNHNS and CDR2 SASEGT. CDR3 coding DNA: TGTGCCAGCACGCCCAGGGGGGGAGGCACTGAAGCTTTCTTT. It yields the protein CASTPRGGGTEAFF.

CDR3 nucleotide sequence: TGTGCCTGGAGTGGGGAGGTAGACACCGGGGAGCTGTTTTTT. Amino acids: CAWSGEVDTGELFF. The genes are TRBV30 and TRBJ2-2; maybe TRBD2 (6 bases). Germline CDR1 GTSNPN, CDR2 SVGIG (reference sequence). There are 14 residues in the CDR3. With 1 base removed from V and 3 bases from J, the gap between germline ends came to 9 bases.

The gene calls are TRBV9 and TRBJ2-7, with 8 nucleotides matching TRBD1. The CDR3 is 15 amino acids. V was clipped by 4 bases and J by 3 bases; unmatched bases: 9. The germline CDR1 and CDR2 sequences are SGDLS and YYNGEE. The CDR3 reads CASSQGGTGLYEQYF. The CDR3 nucleotides are TGTGCCAGCAGCCAAGGCGGGACAGGCCTCTACGAGCAGTACTTC.

As regards this clone: The same CDR3 arises from other DNA sequences in this sample as well. V is TRBV29-1 and J is TRBJ2-1; no clear D. This CDR3 is 10 amino acids long. V gave up 4 bases and J gave up 10 bases, with 8 bases separating them. Germline CDR1 and CDR2: SQVTM and ANQGSEA. This CDR3 is CSVVGNEQFF. CDR3 DNA sequence: TGCAGCGTTGTCGGAAACGAGCAGTTCTTC.

The chain couples TRBV14 to TRBJ2-7; 7 positions agree with TRBD2. In germline, CDR1 is SGHDN, CDR2 FVKESK. The CDR3 runs to 16 residues. The junction had 8 bases not matched to a gene; V was cut back by 1 base and J by 2 bases. The CDR3 protein is CASSQAPRDYTYEQYF. Written as DNA, the CDR3 is TGTGCCAGCAGCCAAGCCCCCCGGGACTATACCTACGAGCAGTACTTC.

The rearrangement joins TRBV29-1 to TRBJ2-5; D not certain. V was clipped by 3 bases and J by 4 bases, with 15 bases between them. Germline V gives CDR1 SQVTM, CDR2 ANQGSEA. The CDR3 is 14 residues long. The CDR3 sequence: CSVDGDPEIETQYF. The CDR3 DNA sequence: TGCAGCGTTGATGGGGATCCGGAAATAGAGACCCAGTACTTC.

The chain uses TRBV9 and TRBJ2-3; TRBD2 might be the D (6 bases). Per germline, CDR1 SGDLS and CDR2 YYNGEE. V was cut by 0 bases and J by 5 bases, with 10 bases left in between. This CDR3 spans 14 amino acids. This chain's CDR3 is CASSVDGGIDTQYF. The CDR3 DNA sequence: TGTGCCAGCAGCGTAGACGGGGGTATAGATACGCAGTATTTT.

This chain connects TRBV27 to TRBJ2-5, with no clear D. Germline V gene lookup returns CDR1 MNHEY and CDR2 SMNVEV (reference sequence). V lost 4 bases, J lost 2 bases, and 14 bases lay in between. This CDR3 comprises 15 residues. In DNA form, the CDR3 reads TGTGCCAGCAGTTCCCCGGCCAGGATGCAAGAGACCCAGTACTTC. It yields the protein CASSSPARMQETQYF.

V usage is TRBV6-1 and J usage is TRBJ2-7; a weak D match, TRBD1 (7 bases). The CDR3 covers 14 residues. V lost 6 bases, J lost 7 bases, and 19 bases lay in between. Germline V gene lookup returns CDR1 MNHNS and CDR2 SASEGT. The CDR3 nucleotides are TGTGCCAGCAGGCGGGACAGCGTTGGGGGAGAGCAGTACTTC. Protein: CASRRDSVGGEQYF.